These 24 T cell receptor beta chains were sequenced from one sample in a study of blood T cell repertoires in COVID-19. Assay: immunoSEQ multiplex PCR; the TCRdb copy retains only in-frame clones and omits some. The sample lists about 190,000 clones, just under 90% occurring once. The sample was peripheral blood. The source of these receptors is a woman between 18 and 30 years old who had recovered from COVID-19.

This chain uses TRBV10-3 with TRBJ2-3; weak D call: TRBD2 (5 bases). Trimming took off 3 bases at V and 0 bases at J, with 7 bases between the two ends. The CDR3 runs 14 residues. Per the germline V gene, CDR1 is ENHRY and CDR2 is SYGVKD. CDR3 amino acids: CAISEGLSTDTQYF. DNA of the CDR3: TGTGCCATCAGTGAAGGACTCAGCACAGATACGCAGTATTTT.

The chain employs TRBV4-1 and TRBJ2-1; perhaps TRBD2 as D (7 bases). Trimming removed 5 bases from V and 8 bases from J, with 10 bases in between. Germline lookup yields CDR1 MGHRA and CDR2 YSYEKL. The CDR3 has 12 amino acids. CDR3 sequence reads: CASSGGGHEQFF. The CDR3 DNA reads TGCGCCAGCAGCGGGGGGGGGCATGAGCAGTTCTTC.

Turning to this clone: The junction departs from the called germline gene at one end, perhaps through a read error. The chain employs TRBV29-1 and TRBJ2-1; TRBD2 agrees at 12 bases. CDR1 and CDR2 from the germline V gene are SQVTM and ANQGSEA. CDR3 size: 14 residues. The CDR3 DNA follows: TGCAGCGTCGAAGGACTAGCGGGGCACAATGAGCAGTTCTTC. This translates into CSVEGLAGHNEQFF.

The chain has TRBV23-1 and TRBJ2-7, with 12 bases fitting TRBD1. TRBV23-1 counts as an open reading frame of uncertain function. The CDR3 has 19 residues. J gave up 7 bases and V 4 bases, and 20 bases lay outside the gene matches. The CDR3 sequence is CASSLPAGTGGLVREEQYF. The CDR3 bases are TGCGCCAGCAGTCTGCCGGCCGGGACAGGGGGCCTGGTACGTGAGGAGCAGTACTTC.

This chain uses TRBV28 with TRBJ1-6, with a weak D call TRBD1 (6 bases). The germline V and J ends were trimmed by 5 bases and 5 bases, with 13 bases remaining between them. The CDR3 spans 15 residues. Germline-derived CDR1 and CDR2 are MDHEN and SYDVKM. Here the CDR3 DNA reads TGTGCCAGCAGTCGTGGGACAATAGATAATTCACCCCTCCACTTT. Encoded protein: CASSRGTIDNSPLHF.

This clone has only one observation. The genes are TRBV4-1 and TRBJ1-2; 10 bases map to TRBD1. CDR1 and CDR2 from the germline V gene are MGHRA and YSYEKL. There are 17 residues in the CDR3. The V segment lost 2 bases and the J segment 3 bases; nucleotides outside the gene matches: 9. The CDR3 spells CASSQQPSTGGDYGYTF. The CDR3 DNA reads as TGCGCCAGCAGCCAACAACCTTCGACAGGGGGCGACTATGGCTACACCTTC.

V gene TRBV7-8 combines with J gene TRBJ2-3; D is perhaps TRBD2 (5 bases). The CDR3 is 16 amino acids. Trimming cost V 5 bases and J 0 bases, with 15 bases left between them. CDR1 SGHVS and CDR2 FQNEAQ come from the germline V gene. CDR3 DNA sequence: TGTGCCAGCAGCCCCCAAGGACTCCTCAGCACAGATACGCAGTATTTT. Residues: CASSPQGLLSTDTQYF.

The rearrangement uses TRBV19 and TRBJ1-2; TRBD1 aligns across 11 bases. This CDR3 has 14 amino acids. J was trimmed by 7 bases and V by 7 bases; bases with no gene match: 8. Germline CDR1 reads LNHDA; CDR2 reads SQIVND (reference sequence). CDR3 protein: CASTPDRGRFGYTF. In DNA, the CDR3 is TGTGCCAGTACTCCGGACAGGGGGCGGTTTGGCTACACCTTC.

The gene calls are TRBV19 and TRBJ2-1; 9 bases map to TRBD2. This CDR3 is 15 amino acids long. Germline-derived CDR1 and CDR2 are LNHDA and SQIVND (reference sequence). J gave up 8 bases and V 3 bases, and 8 bases lay outside the gene matches. The CDR3 sequence is CASSIYAGGRDEQFF. The CDR3 DNA follows: TGTGCCAGTAGTATCTACGCGGGGGGGCGGGATGAGCAGTTCTTC.

The chain joins TRBV5-1 to TRBJ2-7; 7 nucleotides agree with TRBD1. CDR3 length: 13 amino acids. Germline V lookup: CDR1 SGHRS, CDR2 YFSETQ. The junction had 9 bases not matched to a gene; V was cut back by 7 bases and J by 5 bases. The CDR3 bases are TGCGCCAGCCGACAGGGTGTTTGGGACGAGCAGTACTTC. This translates into CASRQGVWDEQYF.

The chain links TRBV7-2 to TRBJ1-6, with TRBD1 identical over 7 bases. J gave up 7 bases and V 4 bases, and 7 bases lay outside the gene matches. Germline V gene data show CDR1 as SGHTA and CDR2 as FQGNSA. The CDR3 has 15 amino acids. The CDR3 spells CASSSSTGMNSPLHF. The CDR3 DNA reads TGTGCCAGCAGCTCCTCGACAGGGATGAATTCACCCCTCCACTTT.

The chain is built from TRBV6-5 and TRBJ2-6; tentative D call: TRBD2 (6 bases). The germline gives CDR1 MNHEY, CDR2 SVGAGI. There are 15 residues in the CDR3. Trimming stripped 6 bases from V and 3 bases from J, with 12 bases between. The CDR3 loop reads CASSIMGGGANVLTF. As DNA, the CDR3 is TGTGCCAGCAGCATCATGGGAGGTGGGGCCAACGTCCTGACTTTC.

This rearrangement joins TRBV7-2 to TRBJ2-2, with TRBD2 identical over 7 bases. Germline V gene sequence: CDR1 SGHTA, CDR2 FQGNSA. The CDR3 covers 14 residues. The V gene end was trimmed by 3 bases and the J gene end by 7 bases; junction bases not matched to a gene: 5. CDR3 DNA sequence: TGTGCCAGCAGCTTCGGGGGGAGGATCGGGGAGCTGTTTTTT. Residues: CASSFGGRIGELFF.

The chain is built from TRBV5-1 and TRBJ2-2, with a tentative D call TRBD2 (6 bases). Trimming pared 2 bases from V and 1 base from J, leaving 9 bases between. CDR1 and CDR2 from the germline V gene are SGHRS and YFSETQ. The CDR3 length is 15 residues. The CDR3 DNA sequence: TGCGCCAGCAGCTTCGGGGGAATGAACACCGGGGAGCTGTTTTTT. This gives the protein CASSFGGMNTGELFF. Together with reference TRBV5-1 and TRBJ2-2, the CDR3 gives the full variable domain: KAGVTQTPRYLIKTRGQQVTLSCSPISGHRSVSWYQQTPGQGLQFLFEYFSETQRNKGNFPGRFSGRQFSNSRSEMNVSTLELGDSALYLCASSFGGMNTGELFFGEGSRLTVL.

The chain carries TRBV5-6 and TRBJ1-6; 10 positions match TRBD1. V shed 0 bases, J shed 10 bases, and the junction held 4 bases outside the gene matches. Per germline, CDR1 SGHDT and CDR2 YYEEEE. CDR3 length equals 15 residues. Here the CDR3 reads CASSLGDRGFSPLHF. The CDR3 nucleotides read TGTGCCAGCAGCTTGGGGGACAGGGGTTTCTCACCCCTCCACTTT. Using reference TRBV5-6 and TRBJ1-6 for the parts outside the CDR3, the full variable domain is DAGVTQSPTHLIKTRGQQVTLRCSPKSGHDTVSWYQQALGQGPQFIFQYYEEEERQRGNFPDRFSGHQFPNYSSELNVNALLLGDSALYLCASSLGDRGFSPLHFGNGTRLTVT.

The chain has TRBV18 and TRBJ2-3, with D tentatively TRBD1 (5 bases). Trimming stripped 0 bases from V and 4 bases from J, with 14 bases between. The CDR3 has 16 residues. From germline, CDR1 is KGHSH and CDR2 LQKENI. The CDR3 is CASSPPGNRIPDTQYF. In DNA, the CDR3 is TGTGCCAGCTCACCACCGGGGAACAGGATCCCAGATACGCAGTATTTT.

The chain employs TRBV7-2 and TRBJ1-5; 7 nucleotides line up with TRBD1. The CDR3 has 16 residues. CDR1 is SGHTA, CDR2 FQGNSA, per germline. The junction had 4 bases not matched to a gene; V was cut back by 1 base and J by 1 base. CDR3 sequence (DNA): TGTGCCAGCAGCTTAGTCGGGACAGACAGCAATCAGCCCCAGCATTTT. Translating it yields CASSLVGTDSNQPQHF.

The chain joins TRBV7-2 to TRBJ2-7; TRBD1 is a possible D gene (5 bases). CDR1 and CDR2 (germline): SGHTA, FQGNSA. V lost 4 bases and J lost 2, with 15 bases in between. The CDR3 is 15 residues long. DNA for the CDR3: TGTGCCAGCAGCTACGGACAAGGGCCAACCTACGAGCAGTACTTC. It codes for CASSYGQGPTYEQYF.

The CDR3 here is CASSEGQSNTEAFF. In DNA, the CDR3 is TGTGCCAGCAGCGAGGGACAGTCGAACACTGAAGCTTTCTTT. The chain carries TRBV9 and TRBJ1-1, with 7 bases identical to TRBD1. J gave up 1 base and V 3 bases, and 3 bases lay outside the gene matches. This CDR3 comprises 14 residues. Looked up from germline, CDR1 is SGDLS and CDR2 is YYNGEE.

This clone appeared once. The chain combines TRBV29-1 with TRBJ1-1; D is unresolved. CDR3 size: 15 residues. Trimming removed 1 base from V and 0 bases from J, with 12 bases in between. Germline V gene data show CDR1 as SQVTM and CDR2 as ANQGSEA. The CDR3 nucleotides are TGCAGCGTTGAAGTGGGGAGACGAATGAACACTGAAGCTTTCTTT. Protein sequence: CSVEVGRRMNTEAFF.

This clone was detected only once. The rearrangement joins TRBV9 to TRBJ2-4; 7 bases align to TRBD2. With 4 bases clipped from V and 9 bases from J, the junction kept 13 bases outside the gene matches. CDR3 length: 15 residues. Germline values: CDR1 SGDLS, CDR2 YYNGEE. The DNA for the CDR3 is TGTGCCAGCAGCCCTCGGACTAGTTCTGATGGCATTCAGTACTTC. Protein sequence: CASSPRTSSDGIQYF.

The chain links TRBV27 to TRBJ1-1; D is undetermined. Germline loops: CDR1 MNHEY, CDR2 SMNVEV (reference sequence). The CDR3 extends over 13 amino acids. V lost 4 bases, J lost 0 bases, and 6 bases lay in between. This chain's CDR3 is CASSWSVNTEAFF. CDR3 coding DNA: TGTGCCAGCAGTTGGTCGGTGAACACTGAAGCTTTCTTT.

This clone was observed a handful of times. This sequence joins TRBV11-3 and TRBJ2-2; 10 nucleotides agree with TRBD1. V lost 4 bases and J lost 3; bases outside the gene matches: 2. The CDR3 runs to 15 residues. Per the germline V gene, CDR1 is SGHNT and CDR2 is YENEEA. The CDR3 reads CASSSGTGDTGELFF. CDR3 nucleotide sequence: TGTGCCAGCAGCTCCGGGACAGGGGACACCGGGGAGCTGTTTTTT.

The chain joins TRBV5-1 to TRBJ1-1; TRBD1 agrees at 7 bases. The V gene end was trimmed by 4 bases and the J gene end by 3 bases; junction bases not matched to a gene: 6. Germline V gene lookup returns CDR1 SGHRS and CDR2 YFSETQ. The CDR3 extends over 14 amino acids. CDR3 nucleotide sequence: TGCGCCAGCAGCCTCGACAGGGAAGACACTGAAGCTTTCTTT. Translating it yields CASSLDREDTEAFF.